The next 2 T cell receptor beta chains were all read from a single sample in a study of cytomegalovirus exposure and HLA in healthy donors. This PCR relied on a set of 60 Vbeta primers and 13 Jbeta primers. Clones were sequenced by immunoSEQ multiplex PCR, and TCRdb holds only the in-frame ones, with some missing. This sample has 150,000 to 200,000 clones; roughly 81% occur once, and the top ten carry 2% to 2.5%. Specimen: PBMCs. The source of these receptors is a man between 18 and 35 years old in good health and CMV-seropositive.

CDR3 nucleotides: TGTGCCTGGATGACCGGGACAGGGGGCTATAATTCACCCCTCCACTTT. Protein sequence: CAWMTGTGGYNSPLHF. This chain connects TRBV30 to TRBJ1-6; 11 bases are a match to TRBD1. The ends lost 4 bases at V and 3 bases at J; junction bases unmatched: 5. CDR3 length: 16 amino acids. Germline values: CDR1 GTSNPN, CDR2 SVGIG (reference sequence). The variable domain in full, completed from reference TRBV30 and TRBJ1-6, reads SQTIHQWPATLVQPVGSPLSLECTVEGTSNPNLYWYRQAAGRGLQLLFYSVGIGQISSEVPQNLSASRPQDRQFILSSKKLLLSDSGFYLCAWMTGTGGYNSPLHFGNGTRLTVT.

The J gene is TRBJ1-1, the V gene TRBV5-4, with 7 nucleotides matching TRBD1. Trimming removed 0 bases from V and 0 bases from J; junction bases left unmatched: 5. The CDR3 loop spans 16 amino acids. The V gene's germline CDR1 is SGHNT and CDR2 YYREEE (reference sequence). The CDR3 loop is CASSLARGFLNTEAFF. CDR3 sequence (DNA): TGTGCCAGCAGCTTGGCCAGGGGGTTTCTGAACACTGAAGCTTTCTTT. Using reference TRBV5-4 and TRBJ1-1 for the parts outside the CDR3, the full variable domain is ETGVTQSPTHLIKTRGQQVTLRCSSQSGHNTVSWYQQALGQGPQFIFQYYREEENGRGNFPPRFSGLQFPNYSSELNVNALELDDSALYLCASSLARGFLNTEAFFGQGTRLTVV.